Below, 30 T cell receptor beta chains from the same sample are listed, as sequenced in a study of blood T cells in healthy people across ages. The second PCR ran about 6 to 11 cycles with a sample-barcoded 5' primer and J-beta primers. TCRdb re-called the 5' RACE reads with MiXCR, one entry per CDR3 protein. Of about 2 million distinct CDR3 sequences detected, about 49% appear once; the ten largest clones hold approximately 2%. The sequencing input was blood. The receptors stem from a woman in her thirties or forties in good health.

The chain links TRBV7-3 to TRBJ1-1; 7 bases are shared with TRBD1. CDR1 and CDR2 from the germline V gene are SGHTA and FQGTGA. Germline trimming cut 7 bases from V and 4 bases from J; bases unmatched to any gene: 18. This CDR3 is 17 amino acids long. CDR3: CASILRSRGQRGTEAFF. The CDR3 DNA follows: TGTGCCAGCATCCTCAGATCGCGGGGACAGCGAGGCACTGAAGCTTTCTTT.

The genes are TRBV5-4 and TRBJ2-4; D is perhaps TRBD2 (5 bases). Gene TRBJ2-5 matches the end of the DNA better, so the J call may be wrong. The CDR3 length is 14 residues. Germline V CDR1 and CDR2: SGHNT, YYREEE (reference sequence). CDR3 sequence (DNA): TGTGCCAGCAACGGACGCAAAGGGAGCGAGACCCAGTACTTC. Protein: CASNGRKGSETQYF.

This clonotype was picked up a small number of times. The chain links TRBV29-1 to TRBJ2-1; D might be TRBD1 or TRBD2, each matching 5 bases. This CDR3 region has 14 residues. With 3 bases removed from V and 4 bases from J, the gap between germline ends came to 13 bases. Germline V gene sequence: CDR1 SQVTM, CDR2 ANQGSEA. DNA of the CDR3: TGCAGCGTTGAGAGGGGTACCATTTACAATGAGCAGTTCTTC. As protein: CSVERGTIYNEQFF.

A few counts support this clonotype. The chain joins TRBV7-2 to TRBJ2-5, with TRBD2 matching over 13 bases. Trimming took 3 bases from V and 5 from J; bases not matched to a gene: 6. CDR3 length: 16 amino acids. CDR1 SGHTA and CDR2 FQGNSA come from the germline V gene. The CDR3 nucleotides read TGTGCCAGCAGCTTGTCAGGGACTAGCGGGGTCGAGACCCAGTACTTC. Translated: CASSLSGTSGVETQYF.

The chain has TRBV9 and TRBJ2-5; tentatively, D is TRBD2 (5 bases). Germline lookup yields CDR1 SGDLS and CDR2 YYNGEE. The V end lost 3 bases, the J end lost 5 bases, and 11 bases lay between the germline ends. The CDR3 has 13 residues. CDR3 nucleotides: TGTGCCAGCAGCGGTGTGAGAGGGGAGACCCAGTACTTC. Its translation is CASSGVRGETQYF.

This chain connects TRBV27 to TRBJ1-5, with D maybe TRBD1 (5 bases). This CDR3 is built from 14 residues. Germline-derived CDR1 and CDR2 are MNHEY and SMNVEV (reference sequence). V gave up 8 bases and J gave up 4 bases, with 15 bases separating them. Here the CDR3 reads CASARAGSNQPQHF. CDR3 DNA sequence: TGTGCCAGCGCACGGGCAGGGAGTAATCAGCCCCAGCATTTT.

The chain employs TRBV6-5 and TRBJ1-1; a weak D match, TRBD1 (5 bases). This CDR3 contains 14 residues. V shed 7 bases and J shed 3 bases, with 15 bases lying between them. CDR1 and CDR2 (germline): MNHEY, SVGAGI. DNA for the CDR3: TGTGCCAGCAATTCGGGACGAGACTACACTGAAGCTTTCTTT. Translated, it gives CASNSGRDYTEAFF.

The J gene is TRBJ2-7, the V gene TRBV5-1; either TRBD1 or TRBD2 may fit D (5 bases each). The CDR3 sequence is 18 residues long. Trimming removed 0 bases at V and 2 bases at J, with 21 bases between. Germline V gene data show CDR1 as SGHRS and CDR2 as YFSETQ. The CDR3 region has the DNA TGCGCCAGCAGCTTGGCCGGGGCTAAGTTGGGAGTAACCTACGAGCAGTACTTC. As protein: CASSLAGAKLGVTYEQYF.

The V gene is TRBV12-3 or TRBV12-4, the J gene TRBJ2-1, with 14 bases aligning to TRBD2. The CDR3 length is 19 residues. V lost 6 bases and J lost 3; bases outside the gene matches: 13. CDR3 amino acids: CASSHGLAGGLVYYNEQFF. CDR3 nucleotides: TGTGCCAGCAGCCATGGACTAGCGGGGGGACTCGTTTACTACAATGAGCAGTTCTTC.

This clonotype was seen more than once but under ten times. The CDR3 loop is CASSSRQASGSPLHF. CDR3 sequence (DNA): TGTGCCAGCAGCTCGAGACAGGCCTCGGGATCACCCCTCCACTTT. This chain links TRBV7-2 with TRBJ1-6, with D maybe TRBD1 (6 bases). Germline CDR1 reads SGHTA; CDR2 reads FQGNSA. The CDR3 length is 15 residues. Between the trimmed V and J ends, which lost 4 bases and 10 bases, there was a span of 17 bases.

This clonotype has more than one count but fewer than ten. The chain uses TRBV20-1 and TRBJ2-3; TRBD2 matches 11 bases. This CDR3 is 16 amino acids long. V lost 1 base to trimming and J lost 2 bases; unmatched junction nucleotides: 5. CDR1 is DFQATT, CDR2 SNEGSKA, per germline (reference sequence). The CDR3 DNA reads as TGCAGTGCTAGAGGGCTAGCGGGGGGCGCCACAGATACGCAGTATTTT. Its translation is CSARGLAGGATDTQYF.

The V call is TRBV6-5, the J call TRBJ2-5; 7 nucleotides match TRBD1. Per the germline V gene, CDR1 is MNHEY and CDR2 is SVGAGI. J lost 5 bases, V lost 10 bases, and 16 bases had no gene match. The CDR3 length is 15 residues. DNA of the CDR3: TGTGCCACTCAATCGGACAGGTCCTTAGGGGAGACCCAGTACTTC. This sequence encodes CATQSDRSLGETQYF.

This chain uses TRBV7-3 with TRBJ2-2; D unresolved. The CDR3 runs 15 residues. CDR1 SGHTA and CDR2 FQGTGA come from the germline V gene. V was pared by 2 bases and J by 3 bases, with 10 bases between. The CDR3 region has the DNA TGTGCCAGCAGCTTAGGGGTCTCGGACACCGGGGAGCTGTTTTTT. It translates to CASSLGVSDTGELFF.

This clonotype has a handful of counts. This sequence joins TRBV29-1 and TRBJ2-7; D is tentatively TRBD1 or TRBD2 (6 bases each). Trimming stripped 1 base from V and 2 bases from J, with 9 bases between. The CDR3 extends over 13 amino acids. Germline CDR1 reads SQVTM; CDR2 reads ANQGSEA. The CDR3 DNA reads TGCAGCGTTGAAGCGGGGGCCACCTACGAGCAGTACTTC. Translating it yields CSVEAGATYEQYF.

For this clonotype: An end of the junction does not agree with germline; a read error may underlie this. The V call is TRBV12-3 or TRBV12-4, the J call TRBJ1-4; D is possibly TRBD1 (5 bases). The CDR3 sequence is 14 residues long. This CDR3 reads CASRLEGISEKLFF. CDR3 DNA sequence: TGTGCCAGCAGGTTAGAGGGGATTTCTGAAAAACTGTTTTTT.

V usage is TRBV6-2 or TRBV6-3 and J usage is TRBJ2-4, with 9 bases lining up with TRBD1. The DNA end lines up better with TRBJ2-7; the J call may be wrong. CDR3 size: 16 residues. Germline V CDR1 and CDR2: MNHEY, SVGEGT. CDR3 residues: CASSYARDRVTYEQYF. DNA of the CDR3: TGTGCCAGCAGTTACGCGAGGGACAGGGTCACTTACGAGCAGTACTTC.

The gene calls are TRBV5-5 and TRBJ1-6; no clear D. Germline V gives CDR1 SGHKS, CDR2 YYEKEE (reference sequence). V lost 0 bases and J 0 bases, leaving 10 bases between the germline ends. This CDR3 comprises 17 residues. The CDR3, as DNA: TGTGCCAGCAGCTTGGTGGTCGGGAGCTCCTATAATTCACCCCTCCACTTT. Translating gives CASSLVVGSSYNSPLHF. Supplemented by reference TRBV5-5 and TRBJ1-6, the full variable domain reads DAGVTQSPTHLIKTRGQQVTLRCSPISGHKSVSWYQQVLGQGPQFIFQYYEKEERGRGNFPDRFSARQFPNYSSELNVNALLLGDSALYLCASSLVVGSSYNSPLHFGNGTRLTVT.

Comment on this clonotype: The junction departs from the called germline gene at one end, perhaps through a read error. The chain uses TRBV10-1 and TRBJ2-3; D is unresolved. Per the germline V gene, CDR1 is WNHNN and CDR2 is SYGVQD (reference sequence). CDR3 size: 15 residues. CDR3 sequence (DNA): TGCACCAGCAGTGACGTCTCCGAAATCACAGATACGCAGTATTTT. This codes for CTSSDVSEITDTQYF.

The chain carries TRBV7-2 and TRBJ2-5; 10 bases line up with TRBD2. Trimming removed 4 bases from V and 4 bases from J; junction bases left unmatched: 3. Germline CDR1 is SGHTA and CDR2 is FQGNSA. The CDR3 consists of 14 residues. In DNA, the CDR3 is TGTGCCAGCAGCTCTCAGCGGGGGGGAGAGACCCAGTACTTC. This codes for CASSSQRGGETQYF.

This clonotype was seen at least ten times. V is TRBV7-2 and J is TRBJ2-3; either TRBD1 or TRBD2 may fit D (6 bases each). Between the trimmed V and J ends, which lost 6 bases and 6 bases, there was a span of 19 bases. This CDR3 has 15 amino acids. Looked up from germline, CDR1 is SGHTA and CDR2 is FQGNSA. The chain's CDR3 is CASSRPPGARDTQYF. DNA of the CDR3: TGTGCCAGCAGTCGCCCCCCGGGGGCACGGGATACGCAGTATTTT.

V usage is TRBV20-1 and J usage is TRBJ2-7, with 8 bases aligning to TRBD2. The CDR3 loop spans 13 amino acids. V trimming: 3 bases; J trimming: 4 bases; junction bases outside the gene matches: 5. Germline V gives CDR1 DFQATT, CDR2 SNEGSKA (reference sequence). CDR3: CSASKLAVYEQYF. The CDR3 DNA follows: TGCAGTGCTAGTAAACTAGCGGTATACGAGCAGTACTTC.

The table lists this clonotype with a few counts. The chain recombines TRBV10-3 with TRBJ2-5; the D gene is possibly TRBD1 (5 bases). The ends were cut back, 4 bases at V and 4 bases at J, with 19 bases in the middle. The germline V gene has CDR1 ENHRY and CDR2 SYGVKD. This CDR3 comprises 16 residues. CDR3 sequence: CAISGSVGRAPETQYF. The CDR3, as DNA: TGTGCCATCAGTGGATCTGTCGGCAGGGCCCCAGAGACCCAGTACTTC.

V is TRBV4-1 and J is TRBJ2-3; 9 bases are a match to TRBD2. The CDR3 is 16 residues long. V lost 1 base and J lost 5; bases outside the gene matches: 7. Germline lookup yields CDR1 MGHRA and CDR2 YSYEKL. CDR3 amino acids: CASSQGAGGGLDTQYF. The CDR3 DNA reads TGCGCCAGCAGCCAAGGGGCGGGGGGGGGTCTAGATACGCAGTATTTT.

This clonotype has at least ten counts. The gene calls are TRBV7-2 and TRBJ2-5, with 8 bases that match TRBD1. Germline V CDR1 and CDR2: SGHTA, FQGNSA. The CDR3 extends over 14 amino acids. J lost 2 bases, V lost 2 bases, and 1 base had no gene match. CDR3 loop: CASSLNRGQETQYF. CDR3 bases: TGTGCCAGCAGCTTAAACAGGGGGCAAGAGACCCAGTACTTC.

This clonotype turned up a few times. The chain recombines TRBV18 with TRBJ2-5; D not certain. The germline V gene encodes CDR1 KGHSH and CDR2 LQKENI. This CDR3 has 16 residues. V lost 0 bases and J 0 bases, leaving 11 bases between the germline ends. CDR3: CASSPPDGQYQETQYF. In DNA form, the CDR3 reads TGTGCCAGCTCACCACCGGACGGGCAGTACCAAGAGACCCAGTACTTC.

The rearrangement uses TRBV15 and TRBJ2-3; a weak D match, TRBD1 (6 bases). CDR1 is LNHNV, CDR2 YYDKDF, per germline (reference sequence). The CDR3 totals 15 residues. V was pared by 0 bases and J by 4 bases, with 11 bases between. The CDR3 DNA follows: TGTGCCACCAGCAGAGACAGGGGCGGTTCAGATACGCAGTATTTT. Protein product: CATSRDRGGSDTQYF.

There are a few counts of this clonotype. The V call is TRBV7-8, the J call TRBJ2-3; TRBD2 matches 7 bases. With 7 bases clipped from V and 2 bases from J, the junction kept 9 bases outside the gene matches. From germline, CDR1 is SGHVS and CDR2 FQNEAQ. The CDR3 is 15 amino acids. The CDR3 DNA reads as TGTGCCAGCACGTTGCTAGCGGCTGACACAGATACGCAGTATTTT. As protein: CASTLLAADTDTQYF.

This chain uses TRBV28 with TRBJ2-5; a possible D gene is TRBD1 (6 bases). V lost 2 bases and J 11 bases, leaving 21 bases between the germline ends. CDR1 is MDHEN and CDR2 is SYDVKM in the germline V gene. The CDR3 covers 15 residues. CDR3 loop: CASSLASTSGEEQYF. Written as DNA, the CDR3 is TGTGCCAGCAGTTTAGCCTCCACCTCAGGGGAAGAGCAGTACTTC.

This chain links TRBV29-1 with TRBJ2-7; D unclear. Germline assignment: CDR1 SQVTM and CDR2 ANQGSEA. The CDR3 is 13 residues long. V lost 0 bases, J lost 10 bases, and 16 bases lay in between. CDR3 sequence reads: CSVEESPASSQYF. The CDR3 bases are TGCAGCGTTGAAGAGTCACCTGCCTCGTCCCAGTACTTC.

This clonotype was seen only a few times. The chain carries TRBV28 and TRBJ2-7, with D perhaps TRBD1 (6 bases). Trimming took 5 bases from V and 0 from J, leaving 11 bases between them. Per the germline V gene, CDR1 is MDHEN and CDR2 is SYDVKM. The CDR3 has 14 residues. The CDR3 reads CASSVDSSSYEQYF. In DNA form, the CDR3 reads TGTGCCAGCAGTGTGGACAGCAGCTCCTACGAGCAGTACTTC.